A single sample is the source of the 22 T cell receptor beta chains below, sequenced in a study of Ad26.COV2.S vaccination and SARS-CoV-2 variants. Treatment specified: about 20 received Ad26.COV2.S at low or high dose, single or two shots; 5 received placebo; per-sample allocation not given. Sampling happened 63 days after the first vaccine or placebo injection. Method: immunoSEQ multiplex PCR; TCRdb's copy keeps in-frame clones and lacks some. Of about 250,000 clones listed, roughly nine tenths are singletons. Sequencing was performed on peripheral blood, taken in a trial of Ad26.COV2.S vaccine versus placebo. The receptor source for this set is a person aged 18 to 65 who received the Ad26.COV2.S COVID-19 vaccine or a placebo.

The chain recombines TRBV19 with TRBJ2-3, with 7 bases that match TRBD2. Trimming removed 7 bases from V and 2 bases from J; junction bases left unmatched: 6. Per germline, CDR1 LNHDA and CDR2 SQIVND (reference sequence). The CDR3 totals 14 residues. CDR3 in amino acids: CASNSGGFTDTQYF. CDR3 DNA sequence: TGTGCCAGTAACTCCGGGGGGTTCACAGATACGCAGTATTTT. The full variable domain, rest sourced from reference TRBV19 and TRBJ2-3, is DGGITQSPKYLFRKEGQNVTLSCEQNLNHDAMYWYRQDPGQGLRLIYYSQIVNDFQKGDIAEGYSVSREKKESFPLTVTSAQKNPTAFYLCASNSGGFTDTQYFGPGTRLTVL.

The rearrangement uses TRBV14 and TRBJ2-5; D not resolved. V lost 0 bases, J lost 7 bases, and 12 bases lay in between. Germline V gives CDR1 SGHDN, CDR2 FVKESK. The CDR3 has 14 amino acids. The CDR3 protein is CASSQEGMWGTQYF. CDR3 coding DNA: TGTGCCAGCAGCCAAGAGGGCATGTGGGGGACCCAGTACTTC.

V and J are TRBV19 and TRBJ2-1; tentatively, D is TRBD1 (6 bases). The V gene's germline CDR1 is LNHDA and CDR2 SQIVND (reference sequence). The CDR3 length is 17 residues. The germline V and J ends were trimmed by 3 bases and 3 bases, with 18 bases remaining between them. CDR3 sequence: CASSIMGGRGIYNEQFF. In DNA, the CDR3 is TGTGCCAGTAGTATCATGGGTGGCAGGGGAATCTACAATGAGCAGTTCTTC.

This CDR3 reads CASSQEGDTYQPQHF. As DNA, the CDR3 is TGCGCCAGCAGCCAAGAGGGGGACACCTATCAGCCCCAGCATTTT. This chain joins TRBV4-1 and TRBJ1-5, with TRBD1 as a possible D gene (6 bases). Trimming stripped 0 bases from V and 5 bases from J, with 11 bases between. The CDR3 consists of 15 residues. In germline, CDR1 is MGHRA, CDR2 YSYEKL.

This clone showed up just a few times. V is TRBV5-1 and J is TRBJ2-3; D gene uncertain. The CDR3 totals 15 residues. Trimming cost V 3 bases and J 1 base, with 12 bases left between them. Germline V gene sequence: CDR1 SGHRS, CDR2 YFSETQ. The CDR3 is CASSWAAIGTDTQYF. DNA of the CDR3: TGCGCCAGCAGCTGGGCCGCAATCGGCACAGATACGCAGTATTTT. The full variable domain, with the rest looked up from reference TRBV5-1 and TRBJ2-3, is KAGVTQTPRYLIKTRGQQVTLSCSPISGHRSVSWYQQTPGQGLQFLFEYFSETQRNKGNFPGRFSGRQFSNSRSEMNVSTLELGDSALYLCASSWAAIGTDTQYFGPGTRLTVL.

The chain recombines TRBV4-1 with TRBJ2-7; 9 bases are a match to TRBD1. CDR3 length: 15 residues. The germline V gene has CDR1 MGHRA and CDR2 YSYEKL. After removal of 4 bases from V and 4 bases from J, the junction contained 8 bases not matched to a gene. The CDR3 is CASSLHGTGWYEQYV. CDR3 nucleotides: TGCGCCAGCAGCCTACACGGGACAGGGTGGTACGAGCAGTACGTC.

The chain joins TRBV30 to TRBJ2-2, with 7 bases identical to TRBD1. J gave up 0 bases and V 2 bases, and 3 bases lay outside the gene matches. The CDR3 spans 15 residues. Germline V gene data show CDR1 as GTSNPN and CDR2 as SVGIG (reference sequence). DNA for the CDR3: TGTGCCTGGAGTAGGGGGACAGCGAACACCGGGGAGCTGTTTTTT. Translated: CAWSRGTANTGELFF.

The CDR3 loop is CASSLLYGSGANVLTF. CDR3 DNA sequence: TGTGCCAGCAGCTTGCTTTACGGCTCTGGGGCCAACGTCCTGACTTTC. The chain recombines TRBV13 with TRBJ2-6; D remains ambiguous. With 3 bases removed from V and 0 bases from J, the gap between germline ends came to 9 bases. This CDR3 has 16 residues. Germline V gene sequence: CDR1 PRHDT, CDR2 FYEKMQ (reference sequence).

V and J are TRBV3-1 (or the pseudogene TRBV3-2) and TRBJ2-1; unclear D gene. Deletions cut 4 bases from V and 0 bases from J, with 10 bases between. The CDR3 covers 15 residues. CDR1 is LGHDT and CDR2 is YNNKEL in the germline V gene (reference sequence). The CDR3 region has the DNA TGTGCCAGCAGCCCCTCCCCGAGCTCCTACAATGAGCAGTTCTTC. This gives the protein CASSPSPSSYNEQFF.

This clone has only one observation. This chain links TRBV30 with TRBJ2-5; maybe TRBD1 (7 bases). The CDR3 loop spans 14 amino acids. Germline lookup yields CDR1 GTSNPN and CDR2 SVGIG (reference sequence). Trimming took off 5 bases at V and 2 bases at J, with 15 bases between the two ends. CDR3 sequence reads: CAWDAGQIQETQYF. CDR3 DNA sequence: TGTGCCTGGGATGCGGGACAGATACAAGAGACCCAGTACTTC.

Written as DNA, the CDR3 is TGTGCCAGCAGCTTTGGACTACCGTCGTACCAAGAGACCCAGTACTTC. Translated, it gives CASSFGLPSYQETQYF. The rearrangement joins TRBV7-9 to TRBJ2-5, with a weak D call TRBD2 (6 bases). The V gene lost 3 bases and the J gene lost 0 bases, with 14 bases spanning the gap. Germline-derived CDR1 and CDR2 are SEHNR and FQNEAQ (reference sequence). The CDR3 extends over 16 amino acids.

The V gene is TRBV18, the J gene TRBJ2-1; 15 bases are a match to TRBD2. CDR1 and CDR2 from the germline V gene are KGHSH and LQKENI. V was pared by 3 bases and J by 8 bases, with 8 bases of the junction left unmatched. This CDR3 region has 17 residues. CDR3 region: CASSPTGLAGGIDEQFF. The DNA of the CDR3 is TGTGCCAGCTCACCTACCGGACTAGCGGGAGGGATCGATGAGCAGTTCTTC.

This chain uses TRBV7-2 with TRBJ2-2; 8 nucleotides match TRBD2. V was clipped by 1 base and J by 7 bases; unmatched bases: 14. The germline V gene has CDR1 SGHTA and CDR2 FQGNSA. CDR3 size: 18 residues. The chain's CDR3 is CASSLGWVVGRADGELFF. The CDR3 DNA reads as TGTGCCAGCAGCTTAGGATGGGTTGTCGGGAGGGCCGACGGGGAGCTGTTTTTT.

The chain links TRBV14 to TRBJ1-6, with D unclear. This CDR3 spans 14 amino acids. From germline, CDR1 is SGHDN and CDR2 FVKESK. V gave up 5 bases and J gave up 3 bases, with 8 bases separating them. The CDR3 DNA reads TGTGCCAGCAGCTGGGCCCTCTATAATTCACCCCTCCACTTT. Translated, it gives CASSWALYNSPLHF.

This clone was recorded once. The chain carries TRBV18 and TRBJ1-4, with TRBD1 matching over 8 bases. This CDR3 is built from 19 residues. Germline V gene sequence: CDR1 KGHSH, CDR2 LQKENI. J lost 0 bases, V lost 6 bases, and 15 bases had no gene match. The CDR3 is CASSYTGTGLIATNEKLFF. The CDR3 nucleotides read TGTGCCAGCTCCTATACCGGGACAGGTCTAATTGCAACTAATGAAAAACTGTTTTTT.

The CDR3 DNA reads as TGTGCCAGCAGTGAAAGGGGCAATGGGCAGCCCCAGCATTTT. Amino acid sequence: CASSERGNGQPQHF. V and J are TRBV2 and TRBJ1-5; a possible D gene is TRBD1 (5 bases). The V end was cut by 2 bases, the J end by 7 bases, with 12 bases between. CDR1 is SNHLY and CDR2 is FYNNEI in the germline V gene. There are 14 residues in the CDR3. Based on the CDR3 plus reference TRBV2 and TRBJ1-5, the full variable domain is EPEVTQTPSHQVTQMGQEVILRCVPISNHLYFYWYRQILGQKVEFLVSFYNNEISEKSEIFDDQFSVERPDGSNFTLKIRSTKLEDSAMYFCASSERGNGQPQHFGDGTRLSIL.

This chain uses TRBV6-5 with TRBJ1-5, with 11 bases identical to TRBD1. The germline CDR1 and CDR2 sequences are MNHEY and SVGAGI. The CDR3 runs to 15 residues. V lost 7 bases to trimming and J lost 1 base; unmatched junction nucleotides: 3. The CDR3 DNA reads as TGTGCCAGCAACCGGGACAGGGGGAGCAATCAGCCCCAGCATTTT. It is translated as CASNRDRGSNQPQHF.

V gene TRBV5-1 combines with J gene TRBJ2-5; no clear D. CDR1 and CDR2 (germline): SGHRS, YFSETQ. Trimming pared 4 bases from V and 5 bases from J, leaving 18 bases between. The CDR3 extends over 15 amino acids. The CDR3 loop is CASSVTTSRRETQYF. Here the CDR3 DNA reads TGCGCCAGCAGCGTAACGACGAGCAGACGGGAGACCCAGTACTTC.

This clone was counted between two and nine times. This chain connects TRBV7-3 to TRBJ2-7; a weak D match, TRBD1 (5 bases). The CDR3 consists of 14 residues. Trimming stripped 3 bases from V and 1 base from J, with 10 bases between. Germline V gene sequence: CDR1 SGHTA, CDR2 FQGTGA. CDR3 nucleotides: TGTGCCAGCAGCTTCGATAGGGGTTCCTACGAGCAGTACTTC. It specifies CASSFDRGSYEQYF.

This chain uses TRBV7-6 with TRBJ2-2; 8 bases are shared with TRBD2. Trimming cost V 5 bases and J 3 bases; bases outside gene matches: 11. CDR3 length equals 17 residues. CDR1 and CDR2 (germline): SGHVS, FNYEAQ. CDR3 loop: CASSHEGREVDTGELFF. The CDR3 DNA sequence: TGTGCCAGCAGCCACGAAGGGCGGGAGGTCGACACCGGGGAGCTGTTTTTT.

This clone was counted only a few times. The chain uses TRBV7-3 and TRBJ2-4; weak D call: TRBD2 (6 bases). Per the germline V gene, CDR1 is SGHTA and CDR2 is FQGTGA. The CDR3 extends over 18 amino acids. The V and J ends lost 6 bases and 2 bases respectively, with 23 bases between them. CDR3 in DNA: TGTGCCAGCAGAAAAAACCGTTGGGTGGGCGGGACCAAAAACATTCAGTACTTC. The encoded protein is CASRKNRWVGGTKNIQYF.

The chain couples TRBV18 to TRBJ1-5, with a possible D match to TRBD1 (5 bases). Trimming left V 4 bases short and J 1 base short, with 11 bases between. The CDR3 consists of 15 residues. Germline values: CDR1 KGHSH, CDR2 LQKENI. Here the CDR3 DNA reads TGTGCCAGCTCACACGACCGACAGAGCAATCAGCCCCAGCATTTT. Translating it yields CASSHDRQSNQPQHF.